This T cell receptor beta chain stems from a study of response to subunit inactivated influenza vaccine. Between the trimmed V and J ends, which lost 4 bases and 5 bases, there was a span of 14 bases. Germline V lookup: CDR1 LNHDA, CDR2 SQIVND (reference sequence). This CDR3 spans 14 amino acids. TCRdb re-derived calls from the RT-PCR reads in MiXCR, one entry per CDR3 protein. The table includes more than 250,000 distinct CDR3 sequences, about a fifth detected once. Study results and limitations: The authors suggested that every seasonal influenza vaccination recruits few new T cells.

In regard to this clonotype: What it recognizes is unknown.

The chain recombines TRBV19 with TRBJ1-1, with a possible D match to TRBD1 (5 bases). The clonotype was recovered from a man aged 50 to 69 who received an inactivated influenza vaccine. The sample consisted of PBMCs from blood, taken less than 22 months after vaccination. CDR3 in DNA: TGTGCCAGTAGTACAATAGACAGACCTACTGAAGCTTTCTTT. It translates to CASSTIDRPTEAFF.